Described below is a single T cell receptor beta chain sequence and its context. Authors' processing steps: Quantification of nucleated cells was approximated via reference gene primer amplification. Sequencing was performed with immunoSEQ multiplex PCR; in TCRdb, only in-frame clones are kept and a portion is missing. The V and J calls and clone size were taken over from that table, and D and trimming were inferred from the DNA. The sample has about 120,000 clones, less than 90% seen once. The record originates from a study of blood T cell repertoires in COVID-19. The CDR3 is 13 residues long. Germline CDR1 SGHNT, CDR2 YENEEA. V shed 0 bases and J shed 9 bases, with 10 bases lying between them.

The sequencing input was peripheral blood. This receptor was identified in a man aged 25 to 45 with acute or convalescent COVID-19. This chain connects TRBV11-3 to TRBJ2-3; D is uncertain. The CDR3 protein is CASSLDSGRTQYF. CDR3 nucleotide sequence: TGTGCCAGCAGCTTAGATTCGGGTCGAACGCAGTATTTT. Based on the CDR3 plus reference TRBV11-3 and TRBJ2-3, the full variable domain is EAGVVQSPRYKIIEKKQPVAFWCNPISGHNTLYWYLQNLGQGPELLIRYENEEAVDDSQLPKDRFSAERLKGVDSTLKIQPAELGDSAVYLCASSLDSGRTQYFGPGTRLTVL.